The 18 T cell receptor beta chains in this list originate from one sample, sequenced in a study of CD8+CD57+ T cells in acquired aplastic anemia. Genomic DNA constituted the template upon which TCR beta VDJ and CDR3 profiling was performed. TCRdb re-analysed the reads in MiXCR, keeping a single row per CDR3 protein. The sample has 180,000 or so distinct CDR3 sequences, less than 60% seen once. Sequencing was done on patients that had shown CD8+CD57+ cell expansion by flow cytometry. Sequenced input: sorted CD4+, CD8+, or CD8+CD57+ T cells (not recorded which) from PBMCs. Receptors were obtained from a human donor with aplastic anemia.

This clonotype was counted many times. The chain carries TRBV19 and TRBJ1-2, with D perhaps TRBD1 (6 bases). The CDR3 runs 13 residues. Germline loops: CDR1 LNHDA, CDR2 SQIVND (reference sequence). Trimming took 8 bases from V and 8 from J, leaving 18 bases between them. The DNA of the CDR3 is TGTGCCAGTGGCGAAGTGGGGGCGCGAGGCTACACCTTC. Residues: CASGEVGARGYTF.

A word on this clonotype: This may come from a read error, since a much larger clone is one base off. This chain links TRBV4-2 with TRBJ2-3; TRBD2 matches 7 bases. The CDR3 runs to 16 residues. The V gene's germline CDR1 is LGHNA and CDR2 YNFKEQ. Germline trimming cut 5 bases from V and 10 bases from J; bases unmatched to any gene: 18. The CDR3 nucleotides are TGTGCCAGCAGCGGCCTGGAGCGGGGCGACGTCTATGCGCAGTATTTT. It codes for CASSGLERGDVYAQYF.

Note on this clonotype: Mismatch with germline at one junction end may stem from a read error. The chain is built from TRBV9 and TRBJ2-3; D may be TRBD1 (7 bases). CDR1 SGDLS and CDR2 YYNGEE come from the germline V gene. The CDR3 consists of 13 residues. In DNA form, the CDR3 reads TGTGCCAGCAGCCTGGCCTCCAGGGGGGTTAAGAATTTT. Translated, it gives CASSLASRGVKNF.

Comments on this clonotype: Its ends do not fully match the called genes, so a read error is possible. V is TRBV5-4 and J is TRBJ1-5; D ambiguous. From germline, CDR1 is SGHNT and CDR2 YYREEE (reference sequence). The CDR3 totals 16 residues. CDR3 residues: CASSLSQVNSNHPQHF. The CDR3 DNA sequence: TGTGCCAGCAGCTTGAGCCAGGTTAATAGCAATCATCCCCAGCATTTT. The variable domain in full, completed from reference TRBV5-4 and TRBJ1-5, reads ETGVTQSPTHLIKTRGQQVTLRCSSQSGHNTVSWYQQALGQGPQFIFQYYREEENGRGNFPPRFSGLQFPNYSSELNVNALELDDSALYLCASSLSQVNSNHPQHFGDGTRLSIL.

This clonotype was seen many times. The chain joins TRBV5-1 to TRBJ1-1; TRBD1 is a possible D gene (5 bases). This CDR3 is built from 14 residues. Per germline, CDR1 SGHRS and CDR2 YFSETQ. Trimming stripped 4 bases from V and 0 bases from J, with 10 bases between. CDR3 sequence: CASSEQEVNTEAFF. CDR3 coding DNA: TGCGCCAGCAGCGAACAGGAGGTGAACACTGAAGCTTTCTTT.

Comments on this clonotype: Just one base apart from a much larger clone, this may be a read error. This chain connects TRBV4-1 to TRBJ2-2; D is possibly TRBD2 (6 bases). CDR3 length: 14 residues. V gave up 9 bases and J gave up 8 bases, with 19 bases separating them. Per germline, CDR1 MGHRA and CDR2 YSYEKL. The CDR3 bases are TGCGCCAGTCGGCTGGGGGGAATTGAAGGGGAGCTGTTTTTT. Encoded protein: CASRLGGIEGELFF.

In this sample, this clonotype turned up many times. The rearrangement joins TRBV19 to TRBJ2-1; D perhaps matches TRBD2 (5 bases). CDR3 length equals 17 residues. From germline, CDR1 is LNHDA and CDR2 SQIVND (reference sequence). V was clipped by 5 bases and J by 9 bases, with 26 bases between them. Here the CDR3 DNA reads TGTGCCAGTAGTGTCCCGGGTCGTCGTCGGGGTGCGAGTGAGCAGTTCTTC. This codes for CASSVPGRRRGASEQFF.

This clonotype was detected ten times or more. The chain combines TRBV7-9 with TRBJ2-7; D call uncertain. The CDR3 runs to 12 residues. The V end lost 2 bases, the J end lost 4 bases, and 6 bases lay between the germline ends. Germline CDR1 reads SEHNR; CDR2 reads FQNEAQ (reference sequence). In nucleotides, the CDR3 is TGTGCCAGCAGCTTATTCTGGTACGAGCAGTACTTC. It yields the protein CASSLFWYEQYF. Full variable domain (missing parts from reference TRBV7-9 and TRBJ2-7): DTGVSQNPRHKITKRGQNVTFRCDPISEHNRLYWYRQTLGQGPEFLTYFQNEAQLEKSRLLSDRFSAERPKGSFSTLEIQRTEQGDSAMYLCASSLFWYEQYFGPGTRLTVT.

The rearrangement uses TRBV10-3 and TRBJ1-4; D gene ambiguous. The germline CDR1 and CDR2 sequences are ENHRY and SYGVKD. The CDR3 covers 12 residues. The V and J ends lost 6 bases and 6 bases respectively, with 8 bases between them. The chain's CDR3 is CAIRRADEKLFF. As DNA, the CDR3 is TGTGCCATCAGGCGGGCAGATGAAAAACTGTTTTTT.

This clonotype was seen at least ten times. The V gene is TRBV11-1, the J gene TRBJ1-2; 8 bases are a match to TRBD1. Germline loops: CDR1 SGHAT, CDR2 FQDESV (reference sequence). This CDR3 spans 14 amino acids. V lost 4 bases, J lost 3 bases, and 4 bases stayed unmatched. The CDR3: CASSSQTGDYGYTF. CDR3 sequence (DNA): TGTGCCAGCAGCTCGCAGACAGGGGACTATGGCTACACCTTC. Full variable domain (outside the CDR3, taken from reference TRBV11-1 and TRBJ1-2): EAEVAQSPRYKITEKSQAVAFWCDPISGHATLYWYRQILGQGPELLVQFQDESVVDDSQLPKDRFSAERLKGVDSTLKIQPAELGDSAMYLCASSSQTGDYGYTFGSGTRLTVV.

V gene TRBV9 combines with J gene TRBJ2-7; D is unclear. V was pared by 4 bases and J by 5 bases, with 16 bases between. The germline gives CDR1 SGDLS, CDR2 YYNGEE. There are 14 residues in the CDR3. CDR3 sequence reads: CASSPDLKGHEQYF. Here the CDR3 DNA reads TGTGCCAGCAGCCCGGACCTAAAAGGCCACGAGCAGTACTTC. Full variable domain (remainder filled in from reference TRBV9 and TRBJ2-7): DSGVTQTPKHLITATGQRVTLRCSPRSGDLSVYWYQQSLDQGLQFLIQYYNGEERAKGNILERFSAQQFPDLHSELNLSSLELGDSALYFCASSPDLKGHEQYFGPGTRLTVT.

This clonotype was observed many times. The chain is built from TRBV7-9 and TRBJ2-1, with TRBD1 matching over 8 bases. The germline CDR1 and CDR2 sequences are SEHNR and FQNEAQ (reference sequence). This CDR3 contains 14 residues. The V gene end was trimmed by 3 bases and the J gene end by 6 bases; junction bases not matched to a gene: 4. The chain's CDR3 is CASSFEGQGNEQFF. DNA of the CDR3: TGTGCCAGCAGCTTTGAAGGACAGGGCAATGAGCAGTTCTTC.

This clonotype was seen just once. The chain employs TRBV15 and TRBJ1-6; D is unclear. Trimming cost V 3 bases and J 1 base, with 7 bases left between them. CDR1 is LNHNV and CDR2 is YYDKDF in the germline V gene (reference sequence). The CDR3 length is 15 residues. CDR3 coding DNA: TGTGCCACCAGCAGTTCGAGATCCTATAATTCACCCCTCCACTTT. Residues: CATSSSRSYNSPLHF.

The CDR3 coding sequence is TGTGCCACCAGTGAAGCACAGAGCATCGAGCAGTTCTTC. Translated: CATSEAQSIEQFF. The chain is built from TRBV24-1 and TRBJ2-1; D is ambiguous. From germline, CDR1 is KGHDR and CDR2 SFDVKD. The CDR3 spans 13 residues. Deletions cut 4 bases from V and 10 bases from J, with 13 bases between.

This clonotype was observed a few times. The rearrangement joins TRBV2 to TRBJ1-3; a weak D match, TRBD1 (6 bases). The ends were cut back, 6 bases at V and 0 bases at J, with 12 bases in the middle. The CDR3 length is 15 residues. The germline V gene has CDR1 SNHLY and CDR2 FYNNEI. The CDR3 nucleotides are TGTGCCAGCAGACCGGACAGCCTCTCTGGAAACACCATATATTTT. It encodes CASRPDSLSGNTIYF.

The chain employs TRBV7-9 and TRBJ1-1; 7 positions match TRBD1. Germline loops: CDR1 SEHNR, CDR2 FQNEAQ (reference sequence). V was pared by 4 bases and J by 1 base, with 6 bases of the junction left unmatched. The CDR3 consists of 15 residues. CDR3 sequence: CASSWDSTSNTEAFF. CDR3 nucleotides: TGTGCCAGCAGCTGGGACAGCACTTCGAACACTGAAGCTTTCTTT.

This clonotype was recorded at least ten times. The rearrangement joins TRBV9 to TRBJ1-1; a possible D gene is TRBD1 (6 bases). CDR3 length: 13 amino acids. Looked up from germline, CDR1 is SGDLS and CDR2 is YYNGEE. Trimming took off 0 bases at V and 8 bases at J, with 11 bases between the two ends. The CDR3 DNA sequence: TGTGCCAGCAGCGTAGTGGTTGGGACAGAAGCTTTCTTT. Its translation: CASSVVVGTEAFF.

This clonotype was seen at least ten times. The chain joins TRBV12-3 or TRBV12-4 to TRBJ1-4; no definite D call. CDR3 size: 14 residues. V was trimmed by 7 bases and J by 1 base, leaving 10 bases between them. The DNA for the CDR3 is TGTGCCAGCACCCCTAGGGAAACTAATGAAAAACTGTTTTTT. Translation: CASTPRETNEKLFF.